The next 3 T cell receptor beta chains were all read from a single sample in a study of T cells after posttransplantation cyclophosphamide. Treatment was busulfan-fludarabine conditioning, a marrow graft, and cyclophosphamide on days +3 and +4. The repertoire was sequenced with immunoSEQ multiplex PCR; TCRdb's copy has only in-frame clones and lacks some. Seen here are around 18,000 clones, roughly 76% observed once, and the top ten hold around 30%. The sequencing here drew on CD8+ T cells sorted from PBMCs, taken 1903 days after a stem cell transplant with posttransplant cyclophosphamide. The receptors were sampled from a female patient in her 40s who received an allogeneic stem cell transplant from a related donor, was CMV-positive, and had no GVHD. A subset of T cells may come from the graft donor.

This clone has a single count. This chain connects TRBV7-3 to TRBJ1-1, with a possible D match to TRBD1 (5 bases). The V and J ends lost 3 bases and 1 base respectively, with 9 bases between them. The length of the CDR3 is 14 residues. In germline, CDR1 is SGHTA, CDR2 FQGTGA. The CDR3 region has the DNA TGTGCCAGCAGCTTGATGGGGCAGAACACTGAAGCTTTCTTT. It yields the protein CASSLMGQNTEAFF.

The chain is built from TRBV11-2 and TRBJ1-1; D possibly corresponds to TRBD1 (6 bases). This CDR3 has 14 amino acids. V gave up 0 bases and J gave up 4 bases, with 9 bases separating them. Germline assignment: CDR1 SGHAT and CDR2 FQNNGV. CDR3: CASSLEVTGTEAFF. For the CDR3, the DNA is TGTGCCAGCAGCTTAGAGGTGACAGGCACTGAAGCTTTCTTT.

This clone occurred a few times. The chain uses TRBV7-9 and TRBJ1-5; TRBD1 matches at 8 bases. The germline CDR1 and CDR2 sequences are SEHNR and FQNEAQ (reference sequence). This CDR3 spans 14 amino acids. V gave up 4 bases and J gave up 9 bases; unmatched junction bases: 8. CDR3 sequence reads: CASSSGQASWPQHF. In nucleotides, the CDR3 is TGTGCCAGCAGCTCGGGACAGGCGTCGTGGCCCCAGCATTTT.